A selection of T cell receptor beta chains follows, all from one sample in a study of blood T cell repertoires in COVID-19. The data were produced by immunoSEQ multiplex PCR, yet TCRdb's version contains in-frame clones alone and is incomplete. The table records roughly 160,000 clones, around 67% of them present only once. The sequencing input was peripheral blood. The source of these receptors is a woman at least 80 years old with acute or convalescent COVID-19. The CDR3 runs from the conserved cysteine through the conserved F or W. Each record gives: clone size, V gene, J gene, D gene, CDR3 length, CDR3 protein, CDR3 DNA. D genes are given only for firm matches. Clone size appears in some rows only: once, few, many, or a class for an expanded clone.

size: once
V: TRBV6-1
J: TRBJ2-7
D: TRBD1
length: 15
CDR3: CASSEMTGFMYEQYF
DNA: TGTGCCAGCAGTGAAATGACAGGGTTCATGTACGAGCAGTACTTC

size: -
V: TRBV7-8
J: TRBJ2-7
D: TRBD2
length: 16
CDR3: CASSLVSGLDTLEQYF
DNA: TGTGCCAGCAGCTTAGTTTCTGGACTAGATACCCTCGAGCAGTACTTC

size: -
V: TRBV9
J: TRBJ2-1
D: -
length: 14
CDR3: CASSVGLEYNEQFF
DNA: TGTGCCAGCAGCGTGGGACTCGAGTACAATGAGCAGTTCTTC

size: -
V: TRBV27
J: TRBJ1-1
D: -
length: 14
CDR3: CASSLGQTNTEAFF
DNA: TGTGCCAGCAGTTTAGGGCAGACGAACACTGAAGCTTTCTTT

size: -
V: TRBV5-1
J: TRBJ2-2
D: TRBD2
length: 16
CDR3: CASSLLAGPNTGELFF
DNA: TGCGCCAGCAGCTTACTAGCGGGTCCGAACACCGGGGAGCTGTTTTTT

size: -
V: TRBV18
J: TRBJ2-2
D: TRBD2
length: 18
CDR3: CASSPIYLRTSDTGELFF
DNA: TGTGCCAGCTCACCGATCTATCTTAGGACTAGCGACACCGGGGAGCTGTTTTTT

size: -
V: TRBV19
J: TRBJ1-2
D: -
length: 15
CDR3: CASSIGGAEGYGYTF
DNA: TGTGCCAGTAGTATTGGCGGGGCGGAAGGCTATGGCTACACCTTC

size: -
V: TRBV2
J: TRBJ2-7
D: TRBD1
length: 13
CDR3: CASSGQGTSEQYF
DNA: TGTGCCAGCAGTGGACAGGGGACGAGCGAGCAGTACTTC

size: -
V: TRBV19
J: TRBJ1-5
D: -
length: 12
CDR3: CASGGFAQPQHF
DNA: TGTGCCAGTGGGGGGTTCGCTCAGCCCCAGCATTTT

size: -
V: TRBV28
J: TRBJ1-5
D: TRBD1
length: 13
CDR3: CAHRGSSNQPQHF
DNA: TGTGCCCACAGGGGAAGTAGCAATCAGCCCCAGCATTTT

size: -
V: TRBV20-1
J: TRBJ2-5
D: -
length: 13
CDR3: CSASRLLQETQYF
DNA: TGCAGTGCTAGTAGACTACTCCAAGAGACCCAGTACTTC

size: -
V: TRBV28
J: TRBJ1-6
D: -
length: 17
CDR3: CASRGFDSSRKGSPLHF
DNA: TGTGCCAGCAGAGGTTTCGACAGTTCTCGAAAGGGGTCACCCCTCCACTTT

size: -
V: TRBV5-1
J: TRBJ1-1
D: -
length: 14
CDR3: CASSLEAGDTEAFF
DNA: TGCGCCAGCAGCTTGGAGGCGGGGGACACTGAAGCTTTCTTT

size: -
V: TRBV5-1
J: TRBJ2-5
D: -
length: 13
CDR3: CASSPGSEETQYF
DNA: TGCGCCAGCAGCCCGGGATCTGAAGAGACCCAGTACTTC

size: -
V: TRBV7-2
J: TRBJ2-7
D: TRBD2
length: 16
CDR3: CASSVGLAGGPREQYF
DNA: TGTGCCAGCAGCGTGGGACTAGCGGGAGGGCCTCGGGAGCAGTACTTC

size: -
V: TRBV30
J: TRBJ2-3
D: TRBD2
length: 20
CDR3: CAWIETVLAGGIPSTDTQYF
DNA: TGTGCCTGGATAGAAACTGTACTAGCGGGAGGGATTCCAAGCACAGATACGCAGTATTTT

size: -
V: TRBV6-5
J: TRBJ2-5
D: TRBD1
length: 14
CDR3: CASSYGDRVETQYF
DNA: TGTGCCAGCAGTTATGGGGACAGGGTAGAGACCCAGTACTTC

size: -
V: TRBV18
J: TRBJ2-1
D: -
length: 14
CDR3: CASSPAARYNEQFF
DNA: TGTGCCAGCTCACCAGCAGCTAGATACAATGAGCAGTTCTTC

size: -
V: TRBV7-3
J: TRBJ1-1
D: TRBD1
length: 14
CDR3: CASSFNDRATEAFF
DNA: TGTGCCAGCAGCTTTAACGACAGGGCCACTGAAGCTTTCTTT

size: once
V: TRBV5-4
J: TRBJ2-3
D: -
length: 14
CDR3: CASGVKRSTDTQYF
DNA: TGTGCCAGCGGAGTCAAACGGAGCACAGATACGCAGTATTTT

size: once
V: TRBV28
J: TRBJ1-2
D: -
length: 10
CDR3: CASSRYGYTF
DNA: TGTGCCAGCAGTCGTTATGGCTACACCTTC

size: -
V: TRBV28
J: TRBJ2-7
D: TRBD1
length: 16
CDR3: CASSPPWTGGVYEQYF
DNA: TGTGCCAGCAGCCCTCCGTGGACAGGGGGAGTCTACGAGCAGTACTTC

size: -
V: TRBV19
J: TRBJ1-2
D: -
length: 13
CDR3: CASSPEGTYGYTF
DNA: TGTGCCAGTAGTCCGGAGGGTACCTATGGCTACACCTTC

size: -
V: TRBV5-1
J: TRBJ1-1
D: -
length: 14
CDR3: CASSHGQSINEAFF
DNA: TGCGCCAGCAGCCACGGACAGTCCATAAATGAAGCTTTCTTT

size: few
V: TRBV11-2
J: TRBJ2-7
D: -
length: 17
CDR3: CASSFPFGGRRSYEQYF
DNA: TGTGCCAGCAGCTTTCCTTTTGGTGGGAGAAGGTCCTACGAGCAGTACTTC

size: -
V: TRBV6-5
J: TRBJ2-7
D: -
length: 16
CDR3: CASSYAYRELTYEQYF
DNA: TGTGCCAGCAGTTACGCCTACCGGGAACTTACCTACGAGCAGTACTTC

size: -
V: TRBV5-1
J: TRBJ1-3
D: -
length: 14
CDR3: CASSLSPWANTIYF
DNA: TGCGCCAGCAGCTTGAGCCCTTGGGCAAACACCATATATTTT

size: -
V: TRBV7-8
J: TRBJ2-1
D: -
length: 17
CDR3: CASSTHDLGLGGNEQFF
DNA: TGTGCCAGCAGCACCCACGATCTGGGACTCGGCGGGAATGAGCAGTTCTTC

size: -
V: TRBV5-8
J: TRBJ1-5
D: -
length: 15
CDR3: CASSYEVYSNQPQHF
DNA: TGTGCCAGCAGCTATGAGGTCTATAGCAATCAGCCCCAGCATTTT

size: many
V: TRBV6-5
J: TRBJ1-6
D: -
length: 14
CDR3: CASSYGRRDSPLHF
DNA: TGTGCCAGCAGTTACGGCAGGAGGGATTCACCCCTCCACTTT

size: -
V: TRBV4-3
J: TRBJ2-1
D: TRBD2
length: 16
CDR3: CASSPVGGGSYNEQFF
DNA: TGCGCCAGCAGCCCGGTGGGGGGGGGCTCCTACAATGAGCAGTTCTTC

size: -
V: TRBV23-1
J: TRBJ2-2
D: -
length: 16
CDR3: CASSQPTGTHTGELFF
DNA: TGCGCCAGCAGTCAACCGACAGGGACTCACACCGGGGAGCTGTTTTTT

size: -
V: TRBV5-1
J: TRBJ2-7
D: TRBD2
length: 15
CDR3: CASSLTGTSLYEQYF
DNA: TGCGCCAGCAGCTTAACCGGGACTAGCCTCTACGAGCAGTACTTC

size: -
V: TRBV3-1/TRBV3-2
J: TRBJ2-7
D: TRBD2
length: 14
CDR3: CASSLGLAEYEQYF
DNA: TGTGCCAGCAGCCTCGGACTAGCGGAATACGAGCAGTACTTC

size: -
V: TRBV7-7
J: TRBJ2-6
D: -
length: 15
CDR3: CASSKDSSGANVLTF
DNA: TGTGCCAGCAGCAAGGACTCCTCTGGGGCCAACGTCCTGACTTTC

size: -
V: TRBV18
J: TRBJ1-1
D: TRBD1
length: 12
CDR3: CASSLEDRWAFF
DNA: TGTGCCAGCTCCCTAGAGGACAGGTGGGCTTTCTTT

size: few
V: TRBV5-5
J: TRBJ1-5
D: TRBD1
length: 15
CDR3: CASSLRDRGSQPQHF
DNA: TGTGCCAGCAGCTTGAGGGACAGGGGTAGTCAGCCCCAGCATTTT

size: few
V: TRBV5-4
J: TRBJ2-3
D: TRBD2
length: 15
CDR3: CASSLVGRETDTQYF
DNA: TGTGCCAGCAGCTTGGTGGGGCGGGAGACAGATACGCAGTATTTT

size: -
V: TRBV10-1
J: TRBJ2-3
D: TRBD1
length: 14
CDR3: CASSTGQATDTQYF
DNA: TGCGCCAGCAGTACGGGACAGGCGACAGATACGCAGTATTTT

size: -
V: TRBV4-2
J: TRBJ1-5
D: -
length: 14
CDR3: CASSPGVTVQPQHF
DNA: TGTGCCAGCAGCCCAGGAGTGACAGTTCAGCCCCAGCATTTT

size: -
V: TRBV5-8
J: TRBJ1-6
D: -
length: 13
CDR3: CASSFAANSPLHF
DNA: TGTGCCAGCAGCTTCGCGGCTAATTCACCCCTCCACTTT

size: many
V: TRBV27
J: TRBJ1-2
D: TRBD1
length: 14
CDR3: CASSSGGLVRGYTF
DNA: TGTGCCAGCAGTTCAGGGGGCTTAGTTCGTGGCTACACCTTC

size: -
V: TRBV2
J: TRBJ2-3
D: -
length: 12
CDR3: CASRGDSRTQYF
DNA: TGTGCCAGCAGAGGGGACTCCCGAACGCAGTATTTT

size: few
V: TRBV19
J: TRBJ1-2
D: -
length: 13
CDR3: CASSPDSQRGYTF
DNA: TGTGCCAGTAGCCCGGACAGCCAGAGGGGCTACACCTTC

size: -
V: TRBV24-1
J: TRBJ2-5
D: TRBD1
length: 13
CDR3: CATSVDRAETQYF
DNA: TGTGCCACCAGCGTGGACAGGGCAGAGACCCAGTACTTC

size: -
V: TRBV18
J: TRBJ2-3
D: TRBD2
length: 17
CDR3: CASSFIGTSGLTDTQYF
DNA: TGTGCCAGCTCGTTCATTGGGACTAGCGGCCTCACAGATACGCAGTATTTT

size: -
V: TRBV28
J: TRBJ2-3
D: -
length: 15
CDR3: CASTYQDGLTDTQYF
DNA: TGTGCCAGCACCTACCAGGATGGGCTCACAGATACGCAGTATTTT

size: few
V: TRBV19
J: TRBJ2-1
D: -
length: 16
CDR3: CATKEGGASARGEQFF
DNA: TGTGCCACCAAAGAAGGGGGGGCGAGTGCACGGGGTGAGCAGTTCTTC

size: once
V: TRBV25-1
J: TRBJ2-1
D: TRBD2
length: 18
CDR3: CASRVRIAGGRKGNEQFF
DNA: TGTGCCAGCAGGGTTAGGATAGCGGGAGGCCGAAAGGGGAATGAGCAGTTCTTC

size: -
V: TRBV19
J: TRBJ1-1
D: -
length: 15
CDR3: CASSIAGALNTEAFF
DNA: TGTGCCAGTAGTATAGCTGGAGCCCTGAACACTGAAGCTTTCTTT